The 5 T cell receptor beta chains below come from one sample, sequenced in a study of blood T cells in healthy people across ages. A sample-barcoded 5' primer and a J-beta primer mix were used in a second PCR of roughly 7 to 12 cycles. TCRdb passed the 5' RACE reads through MiXCR, listing each CDR3 protein once. The sample contains roughly 1 million distinct CDR3 sequences, almost 25% of which appear only once. This sample was shared with a second study, whose subject was T cells of mothers and their children.

The sample taken for sequencing was blood. The receptors stem from a girl aged 2-9 years in good health.

This clonotype was observed a handful of times. V usage is TRBV4-2 and J usage is TRBJ1-5; D not resolved. The germline V gene encodes CDR1 LGHNA and CDR2 YNFKEQ. The CDR3 is 15 amino acids. V gave up 1 base and J gave up 5 bases, with 12 bases separating them. The CDR3 DNA follows: TGTGCCAGCAGCCAAGTTCGTGGAGGGTATCAGCCCCAGCATTTT. As protein: CASSQVRGGYQPQHF.

CDR3 in amino acids: CSARDGLGASGTYNEQFF. In DNA form, the CDR3 reads TGCAGTGCTAGAGATGGCCTTGGTGCTAGCGGGACCTACAATGAGCAGTTCTTC. This chain joins TRBV20-1 and TRBJ2-1; TRBD2 agrees at 9 bases. V shed 0 bases and J 2 bases; nucleotides not matched to a gene: 11. Per germline, CDR1 DFQATT and CDR2 SNEGSKA (reference sequence). This CDR3 region has 18 residues.

This clonotype turned up a few times. The chain combines TRBV5-1 with TRBJ1-5; D not resolved. The V gene lost 1 base and the J gene lost 1 base, with 9 bases spanning the gap. The CDR3 is 15 residues long. CDR1 and CDR2 from the germline V gene are SGHRS and YFSETQ. The CDR3 DNA follows: TGCGCCAGCAGCTTGAAGGGTTCGAGCAATCAGCCCCAGCATTTT. Its protein product is CASSLKGSSNQPQHF.

This clonotype was recorded a few times. The DNA for the CDR3 is TGTGCCAGCAGCTTCGGGGGAAATCCACCCCTCCACTTT. Protein product: CASSFGGNPPLHF. The chain uses TRBV5-6 and TRBJ1-6; D may be TRBD1 (5 bases). This CDR3 comprises 13 residues. The germline V gene encodes CDR1 SGHDT and CDR2 YYEEEE. Trimming left V 2 bases short and J 11 bases short, with 11 bases between.

This clonotype has just a few counts. The chain is built from TRBV9 and TRBJ2-1; no clear D gene. The CDR3 contains 13 residues. V lost 6 bases to trimming and J lost 8 bases, with 15 bases between them. Germline values: CDR1 SGDLS, CDR2 YYNGEE. The CDR3 DNA sequence: TGTGCCAGCACCCCCGTTTATGAGGATGAGCAGTTCTTC. Its protein product is CASTPVYEDEQFF. Full variable domain (rest looked up from reference TRBV9 and TRBJ2-1): DSGVTQTPKHLITATGQRVTLRCSPRSGDLSVYWYQQSLDQGLQFLIQYYNGEERAKGNILERFSAQQFPDLHSELNLSSLELGDSALYFCASTPVYEDEQFFGPGTRLTVL.